This T cell receptor beta chain was found in a study of T-cell memory formation after mild COVID-19. TCRdb re-called the 5' RACE reads with MiXCR, one entry per CDR3 protein. The sample has about 110,000 distinct CDR3 sequences, about 17% seen once. CDR1 and CDR2 from the germline V gene are LGHNA and YNFKEQ. J was trimmed by 8 bases and V by 3 bases; bases with no gene match: 16. This CDR3 region has 18 residues. The chain is built from TRBV4-2 and TRBJ2-1; TRBD1 matches 10 bases. This receptor was identified in an adult woman who had mild COVID-19 (a few samples of this study predate the infection). Cell type and time point are not known. Sequencing used PBMCs or a T cell subset sorted from them (not recorded which). The chain's CDR3 is CASSQVAVGTGVFDEQFF. CDR3 in DNA: TGTGCCAGCAGCCAGGTCGCCGTCGGGACAGGGGTCTTTGATGAGCAGTTCTTC.